Shown below are 7 T cell receptor beta chains from a single sample sequenced in a study of T cell responses to AZD1222 COVID-19 vaccine. Method: immunoSEQ multiplex PCR; TCRdb's copy keeps in-frame clones and lacks some. The data hold 150,000 to 200,000 clones, with 94% observed a single time. The sequenced sample was peripheral blood, obtained on day 0 of AZD1222 vaccination. All receptors come from an adult in good health.

The gene calls are TRBV6-5 and TRBJ2-5; 7 nucleotides align to TRBD2. There are 12 residues in the CDR3. V was pared by 5 bases and J by 5 bases, with 2 bases of the junction left unmatched. The germline gives CDR1 MNHEY, CDR2 SVGAGI. DNA of the CDR3: TGTGCCAGCAGTCGGGGAGGGGAGACCCAGTACTTC. Amino acids: CASSRGGETQYF.

Comment on this clone: At the DNA level, this CDR3 is encoded by other sequences in the same sample as well. CDR3 loop: CASSLGLREQFF. The CDR3, as DNA: TGCGCCAGCAGCTTGGGCCTGCGTGAGCAGTTCTTC. This chain links TRBV5-1 with TRBJ2-1; D not certain. CDR1 and CDR2 from the germline V gene are SGHRS and YFSETQ. CDR3 length: 12 amino acids. The germline V and J ends were trimmed by 0 bases and 9 bases, with 7 bases remaining between them.

The chain joins TRBV28 to TRBJ1-2; TRBD1 might be the D (5 bases). CDR3 length: 17 residues. V was clipped by 5 bases and J by 7 bases, with 26 bases between them. The germline gives CDR1 MDHEN, CDR2 SYDVKM. The CDR3 region is CASSPENYRTPSLGYTF. CDR3 sequence (DNA): TGTGCCAGCAGTCCCGAAAATTACAGGACACCCTCCCTTGGCTACACCTTC.

The rearrangement links TRBV6-2 or TRBV6-3 to TRBJ2-3; 9 nucleotides agree with TRBD2. With 6 bases clipped from V and 2 bases from J, the junction kept 12 bases outside the gene matches. CDR3 length equals 17 residues. The germline V gene encodes CDR1 MNHEY and CDR2 SVGEGT. In nucleotides, the CDR3 is TGTGCCAGCAGCCCCGGTGGGCTAGCGGGGCTCACAGATACGCAGTATTTT. Translating it yields CASSPGGLAGLTDTQYF.

The chain combines TRBV18 with TRBJ2-7; 13 bases are a match to TRBD2. The CDR3 extends over 14 amino acids. The germline V gene has CDR1 KGHSH and CDR2 LQKENI. J was trimmed by 5 bases and V by 6 bases; bases with no gene match: 4. CDR3 sequence reads: CASSRTSGSNEQYF. The CDR3 DNA sequence: TGTGCCAGCTCTCGGACTAGCGGGAGTAACGAGCAGTACTTC.

The chain carries TRBV3-1 (or the pseudogene TRBV3-2) and TRBJ2-4; D might be TRBD1 (6 bases). V lost 1 base to trimming and J lost 2 bases, with 9 bases between them. CDR3 length equals 15 residues. The germline CDR1 and CDR2 sequences are LGHDT and YNNKEL (reference sequence). CDR3 protein: CASSQVQGSKNIQYF. The DNA for the CDR3 is TGTGCCAGCAGCCAAGTCCAGGGGTCCAAAAACATTCAGTACTTC.

The genes are TRBV27 and TRBJ2-7, with 13 nucleotides matching TRBD2. This CDR3 spans 14 amino acids. CDR1 and CDR2 (germline): MNHEY, SMNVEV (reference sequence). The trim removed 8 bases at V and 6 bases at J, leaving 7 bases unmatched. The CDR3 nucleotides read TGTGCCAGCTCCCCGACTAGCGGGAGGCGCGAGCAGTACTTC. This sequence encodes CASSPTSGRREQYF.